This T cell receptor beta chain was obtained from a study of PD-1 blockade in classical Hodgkin lymphoma. Findings and caveats of the study: Newly diagnosed patients were said to have less baseline TCR diversity than healthy donors did. Undefined causes, possibly disease activity or prior therapy, underlie the repertoire differences.

Note on this clone: As yet, its antigen is unknown.

Specified time point: newly diagnosed, previously untreated cHL patient sample. Through magnetic negative selection, CD8+ T cells were separated from PBMCs that had been thawed. Comparator PBMCs were from newly diagnosed, untreated classical Hodgkin lymphoma. V dropped 2 bases and J dropped 5 bases, with 20 bases sitting between them. Germline values: CDR1 SGHRS, CDR2 YFSETQ. The CDR3 has 16 residues. TCRdb keeps only in-frame clones here, not all; method: immunoSEQ multiplex PCR. The sample consists of about 21,000 clones, about 86% of them appearing once. V usage is TRBV5-1 and J usage is TRBJ2-7; D possibly corresponds to TRBD1 (7 bases). This receptor was obtained from a human donor with classical Hodgkin lymphoma. Sequenced material: CD8+ T cells from blood. For the CDR3, the DNA is TGCGCCAGCAGCTTTGGCCCAGGAGGGGGCCGGAACGAGCAGTACTTC. Translating it yields CASSFGPGGGRNEQYF.